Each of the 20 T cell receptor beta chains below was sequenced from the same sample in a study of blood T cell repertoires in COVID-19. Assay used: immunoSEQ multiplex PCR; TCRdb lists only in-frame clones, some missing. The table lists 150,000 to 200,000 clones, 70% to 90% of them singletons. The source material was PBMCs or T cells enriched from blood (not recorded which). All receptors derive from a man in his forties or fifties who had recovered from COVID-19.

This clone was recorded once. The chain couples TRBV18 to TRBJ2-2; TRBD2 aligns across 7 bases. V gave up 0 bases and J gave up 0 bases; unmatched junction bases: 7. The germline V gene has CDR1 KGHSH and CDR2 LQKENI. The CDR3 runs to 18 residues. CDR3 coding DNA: TGTGCCAGCTCACCACCGGTAGCCGGGGGGTCGAACACCGGGGAGCTGTTTTTT. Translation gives CASSPPVAGGSNTGELFF.

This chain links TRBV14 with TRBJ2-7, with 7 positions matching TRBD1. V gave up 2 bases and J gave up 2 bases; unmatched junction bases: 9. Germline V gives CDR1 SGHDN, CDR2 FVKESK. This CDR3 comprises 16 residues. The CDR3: CASSQHPTGHPYEQYF. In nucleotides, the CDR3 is TGTGCCAGCAGCCAACACCCGACAGGGCACCCCTACGAGCAGTACTTC.

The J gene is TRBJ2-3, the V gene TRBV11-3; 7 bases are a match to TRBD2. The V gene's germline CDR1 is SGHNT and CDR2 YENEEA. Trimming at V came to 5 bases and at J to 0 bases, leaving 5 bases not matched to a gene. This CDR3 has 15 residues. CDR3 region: CASSLRGESTDTQYF. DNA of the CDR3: TGTGCCAGCAGCCTACGGGGGGAGAGCACAGATACGCAGTATTTT.

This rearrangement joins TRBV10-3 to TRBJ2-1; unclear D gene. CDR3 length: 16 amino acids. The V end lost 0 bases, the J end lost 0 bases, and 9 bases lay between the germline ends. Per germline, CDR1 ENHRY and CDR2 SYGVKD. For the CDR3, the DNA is TGTGCCATCAGTGAGTCAAGCGCGAGCTCCTACAATGAGCAGTTCTTC. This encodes CAISESSASSYNEQFF.

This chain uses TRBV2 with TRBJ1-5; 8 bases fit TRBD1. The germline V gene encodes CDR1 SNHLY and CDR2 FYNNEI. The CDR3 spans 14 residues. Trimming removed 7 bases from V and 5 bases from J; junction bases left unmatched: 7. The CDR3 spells CASTARTGHQPQHF. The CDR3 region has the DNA TGTGCCAGCACCGCCCGGACAGGGCATCAGCCCCAGCATTTT.

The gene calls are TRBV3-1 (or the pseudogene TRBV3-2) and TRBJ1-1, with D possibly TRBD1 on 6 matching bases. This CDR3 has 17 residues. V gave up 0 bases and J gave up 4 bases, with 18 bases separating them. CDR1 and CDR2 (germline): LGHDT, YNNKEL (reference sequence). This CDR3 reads CASSQEFAGVGGTEAFF. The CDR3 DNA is TGTGCCAGCAGCCAAGAGTTTGCAGGGGTTGGGGGCACTGAAGCTTTCTTT.

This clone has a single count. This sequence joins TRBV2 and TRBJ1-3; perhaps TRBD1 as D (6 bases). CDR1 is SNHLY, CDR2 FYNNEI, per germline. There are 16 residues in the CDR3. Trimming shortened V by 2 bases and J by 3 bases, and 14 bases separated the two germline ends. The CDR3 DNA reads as TGTGCCAGCAGTGAACAGGGGTCAACGAATGGAAACACCATATATTTT. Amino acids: CASSEQGSTNGNTIYF.

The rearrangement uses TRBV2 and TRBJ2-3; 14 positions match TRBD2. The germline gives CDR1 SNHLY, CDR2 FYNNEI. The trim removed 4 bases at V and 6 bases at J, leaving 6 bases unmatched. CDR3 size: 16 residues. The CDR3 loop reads CASSGGLAGGSDTQYF. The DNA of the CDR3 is TGTGCCAGCAGTGGAGGACTAGCGGGGGGATCGGATACGCAGTATTTT.

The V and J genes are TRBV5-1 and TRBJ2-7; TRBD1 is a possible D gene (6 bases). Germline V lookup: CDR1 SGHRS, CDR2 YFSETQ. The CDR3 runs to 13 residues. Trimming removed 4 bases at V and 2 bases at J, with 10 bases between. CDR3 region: CASSQGSAYEQYF. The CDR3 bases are TGCGCCAGCAGCCAGGGGAGCGCCTACGAGCAGTACTTC.

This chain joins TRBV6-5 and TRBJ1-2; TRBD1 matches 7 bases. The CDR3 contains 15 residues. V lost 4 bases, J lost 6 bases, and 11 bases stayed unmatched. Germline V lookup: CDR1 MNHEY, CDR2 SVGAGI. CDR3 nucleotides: TGTGCCAGCAGTTCGGAGGCGCTAGGGGGCGATGGCTACACCTTC. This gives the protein CASSSEALGGDGYTF.

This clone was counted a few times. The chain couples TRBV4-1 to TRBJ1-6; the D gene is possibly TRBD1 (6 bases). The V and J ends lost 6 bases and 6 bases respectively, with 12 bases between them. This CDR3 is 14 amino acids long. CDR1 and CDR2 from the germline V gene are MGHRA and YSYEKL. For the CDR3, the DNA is TGCGCCAGCAGGTTGCAGGGGATTAATTCACCCCTCCACTTT. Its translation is CASRLQGINSPLHF.

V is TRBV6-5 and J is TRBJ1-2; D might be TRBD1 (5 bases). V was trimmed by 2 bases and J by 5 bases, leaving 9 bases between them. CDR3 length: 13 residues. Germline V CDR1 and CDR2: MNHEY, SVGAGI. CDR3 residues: CASSYDSPYGYTF. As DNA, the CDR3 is TGTGCCAGCAGTTACGACAGCCCGTATGGCTACACCTTC.

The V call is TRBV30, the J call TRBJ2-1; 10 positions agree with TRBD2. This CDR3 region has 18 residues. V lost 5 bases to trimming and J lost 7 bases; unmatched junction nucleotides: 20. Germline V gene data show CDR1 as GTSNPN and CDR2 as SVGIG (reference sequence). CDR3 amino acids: CAWARDGIRASGGNEQFF. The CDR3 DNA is TGTGCCTGGGCCCGTGACGGTATACGGGCTAGCGGGGGAAATGAGCAGTTCTTC.

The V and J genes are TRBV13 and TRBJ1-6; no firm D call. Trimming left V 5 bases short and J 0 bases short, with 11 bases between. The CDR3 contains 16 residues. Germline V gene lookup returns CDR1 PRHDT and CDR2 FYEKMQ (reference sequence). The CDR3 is CASSLQAYSYNSPLHF. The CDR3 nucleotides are TGTGCCAGCAGCCTTCAGGCGTACTCCTATAATTCACCCCTCCACTTT.

The CDR3 is CAWGPGGYYEQYF. The CDR3 coding sequence is TGTGCCTGGGGGCCAGGGGGCTATTACGAGCAGTACTTC. The V gene is TRBV30, the J gene TRBJ2-7; the match to TRBD1 covers 8 bases. Germline V CDR1 and CDR2: GTSNPN, SVGIG (reference sequence). V shed 5 bases, J shed 4 bases, and the junction held 7 bases outside the gene matches. The CDR3 sequence is 13 residues long.

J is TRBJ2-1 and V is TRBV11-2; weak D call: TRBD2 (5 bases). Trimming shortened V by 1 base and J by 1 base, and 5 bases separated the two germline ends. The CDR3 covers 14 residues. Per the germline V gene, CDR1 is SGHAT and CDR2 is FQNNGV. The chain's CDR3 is CASSLAGSYNEQFF. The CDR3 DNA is TGTGCCAGCAGCTTAGCGGGGTCCTACAATGAGCAGTTCTTC.

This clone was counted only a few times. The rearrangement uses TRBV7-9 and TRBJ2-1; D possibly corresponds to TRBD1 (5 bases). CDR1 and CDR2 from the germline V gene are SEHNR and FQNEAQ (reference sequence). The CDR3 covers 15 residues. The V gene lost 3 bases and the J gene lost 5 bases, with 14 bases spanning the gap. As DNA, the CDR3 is TGTGCCAGCAGCTTTCAGGGTCTAAGGAACAATGAGCAGTTCTTC. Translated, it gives CASSFQGLRNNEQFF.

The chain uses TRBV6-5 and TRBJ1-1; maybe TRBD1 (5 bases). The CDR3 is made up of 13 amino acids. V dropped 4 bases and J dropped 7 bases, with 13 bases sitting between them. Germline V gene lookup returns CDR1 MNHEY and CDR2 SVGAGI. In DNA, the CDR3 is TGTGCCAGCAGTTCGTTCAGGGAGGGTGAAGCTTTCTTT. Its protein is CASSSFREGEAFF.

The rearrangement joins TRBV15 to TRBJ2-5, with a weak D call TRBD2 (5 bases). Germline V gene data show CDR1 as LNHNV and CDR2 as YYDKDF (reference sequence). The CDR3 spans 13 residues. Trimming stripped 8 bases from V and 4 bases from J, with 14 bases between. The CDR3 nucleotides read TGTGCCACCGGCCGGGGTTTTGGAGAGACCCAGTACTTC. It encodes CATGRGFGETQYF.

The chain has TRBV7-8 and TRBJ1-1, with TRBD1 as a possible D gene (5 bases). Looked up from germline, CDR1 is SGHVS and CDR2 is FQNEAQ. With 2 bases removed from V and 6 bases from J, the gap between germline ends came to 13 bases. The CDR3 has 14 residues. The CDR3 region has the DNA TGTGCCAGCAGCTTATCAGGGACGGGGGCTGAAGCTTTCTTT. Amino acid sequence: CASSLSGTGAEAFF.